This T cell receptor (beta chain) was retrieved from a study of brain T cells in children with intractable seizures. Libraries were prepared by immunoSEQ multiplex PCR; TCRdb keeps only in-frame clonotypes and omits some of them. The data contain approximately 110,000 clones, 85% to 95% of them singletons. V lost 5 bases and J lost 6; bases outside the gene matches: 8. Looked up from germline, CDR1 is MDHEN and CDR2 is SYDVKM. The CDR3 is 15 amino acids. General study findings and limits: Absence of clones before surgery may stem from lower sequencing depth.

Concerning this clone: Its antigen is not known.

The sequenced cases were selected for having the highest brain T cell transcript signatures. This sample comprised peripheral blood, obtained at surgery. This sequence was found in a boy in the first two years of life with hemimegalencephaly and intractable seizures. The chain couples TRBV28 to TRBJ1-3; TRBD1 matches 9 bases. The chain's CDR3 is CASSSPGTGLNTIYF. In nucleotides, the CDR3 is TGTGCCAGCAGTAGTCCCGGGACAGGGTTAAACACCATATATTTT.